This T cell receptor (beta chain) was sequenced for a study of regulatory T cells in long-lasting Graves disease. Time point defined: persistent/refractory GD, antithyroid drugs over 5 years with positive TRAb. Researchers made the TCR library from RNA that was extracted from PBMCs. Building of the TCR beta libraries involved iRepertoire HTBI primers and Arm-PCR of CDR3 regions. TCRdb recomputed calls from the multiplex PCR reads with MiXCR, one row per CDR3 protein. This table has about 470,000 distinct CDR3 sequences, more than 20% appearing once. Study observations and caveats: The number of shared public clonotypes was higher in persistent patients (fewer than 3,000) than new patients (roughly 970).

This CDR3 comprises 17 residues. The germline V gene encodes CDR1 MDHEN and CDR2 SYDVKM. V shed 3 bases and J 5 bases; nucleotides not matched to a gene: 14. This clonotype was picked up many times. No antigen is known for it. The starting material was peripheral blood mononuclear cells (PBMCs), obtained when the disease was refractory, from a patient treated with antithyroid drugs. The chain links TRBV28 to TRBJ2-5; 8 bases are a match to TRBD2. This receptor was taken from a female donor with Graves disease. CDR3 protein: CASSFLPTSAVWETQYF. The CDR3 nucleotides read TGTGCCAGCAGTTTCCTGCCGACTAGCGCTGTCTGGGAGACCCAGTACTTC.